Listed below are T cell receptor beta chains from one sample, sequenced in a study of T-cell memory formation after mild COVID-19. In TCRdb, the 5' RACE reads were re-called with MiXCR into one record per CDR3 protein. The table records around 200,000 distinct CDR3 sequences, roughly 10% of them present only once. Sequencing was carried out using PBMCs or a T cell subset sorted from them (not recorded which). The receptors shown here come from a man between 18 and 35 years old who had mild COVID-19 (a few samples of this study predate the infection). Cell type and time point are not known. Each CDR3 is given with its conserved first and last residue. A D gene is named only where the DNA matches it firmly. Clone size, where shown, is once, few, many, or a class for clones that have expanded.

many	TRBV7-2	12	TRBJ2-5	-	TGTGCCAGCAGCTTAGCGGCGGGGACCCAGTACTTC	CASSLAAGTQYF
-	TRBV14	14	TRBJ1-2	-	TGTGCCAGCAGCCCTCTCGGGGCCAACTATGGCTACACCTTC	CASSPLGANYGYTF
many	TRBV10-3	16	TRBJ2-5	TRBD1	TGTGCCATCAGTGGGCCCGGGACAGGGGTTCAAGAGACCCAGTACTTC	CAISGPGTGVQETQYF
-	TRBV12-5	14	TRBJ2-1	TRBD2	TGTGCTAGTCTCGGGACTAGCTCCTACAATGAGCAGTTCTTC	CASLGTSSYNEQFF
many	TRBV29-1	16	TRBJ2-3	TRBD2	TGCAGCGTTTCCCCTGCGAGCGGGGGTGTCGCAGATACGCAGTATTTT	CSVSPASGGVADTQYF
-	TRBV5-5	11	TRBJ2-1	TRBD2	TGTGCCAGCAGCCGTAGCGGGGGGGAGTTCTTC	CASSRSGGEFF
few	TRBV7-2	17	TRBJ2-1	-	TGTGCCAGCAGCTCAATAGGAGAACGGGGGCCTTACAATGAGCAGTTCTTC	CASSSIGERGPYNEQFF
-	TRBV7-6	18	TRBJ2-1	-	TGTGCCAGCAGCTTAGCAGAGAAGGCCCCCATTCCCCCCAATGAGCAGTTCTTC	CASSLAEKAPIPPNEQFF
-	TRBV20-1	12	TRBJ2-1	-	TGCAGTGCGCCGGACAGTTACAATGAGCAGTTCTTC	CSAPDSYNEQFF
few	TRBV7-9	15	TRBJ1-2	TRBD1	TGTGCCAGCAGCCCGACAGGGGGTCCTCTCGGTGGCTACACCTTC	CASSPTGGPLGGYTF
few	TRBV2	15	TRBJ2-1	TRBD2	TGTGCCAGCAGTGAATCTAGCGGGGTCTACAATGAGCAGTTCTTC	CASSESSGVYNEQFF
-	TRBV20-1	14	TRBJ1-1	-	TGCAGTGCTTTCCGTCCAGGGGCAAACACTGAAGCTTTCTTT	CSAFRPGANTEAFF
few	TRBV24-1	13	TRBJ1-1	-	TGTGCCACCAGTGACAACATGAACACTGAAGCTTTCTTT	CATSDNMNTEAFF
-	TRBV19	16	TRBJ1-1	TRBD1	TGTGCCACTAGGAGGGGGCCTACGGTTGTTGGCACTGAAGCTTTCTTT	CATRRGPTVVGTEAFF
-	TRBV7-3	13	TRBJ2-1	-	TGTGCCAGCAGCTTGGGGCATTACAATGAGCAGTTCTTC	CASSLGHYNEQFF
-	TRBV21-1	15	TRBJ2-1	-	TGTGCCAGCAGGCGAAGGAGGGATCCCTACAATGAGCAGTTCTTC	CASRRRRDPYNEQFF
-	TRBV20-1	13	TRBJ1-5	-	TGCAGTCCAGCACAGGGTGGCAATCAGCCCAAGCATTTT	CSPAQGGNQPKHF
few	TRBV20-1	14	TRBJ1-2	TRBD1	TGCAGTGCAGGCGAGAACAGGGGCGGGCATGGCTACACCTTC	CSAGENRGGHGYTF
few	TRBV5-1	15	TRBJ2-5	-	TGCGCCAGCAGCGGGGGGCGATACGTCCAAGAGACCCAGTACTTC	CASSGGRYVQETQYF
many	TRBV5-1	15	TRBJ1-1	-	TGCGCCAGCAGCTTGGGGCCGGGGAGGGAAGCCGAAGCTTTCTTT	CASSLGPGREAEAFF
many	TRBV12-3/TRBV12-4	12	TRBJ1-1	-	TGTGCCAGCAGTCCCTTGGGCACTGAAGCTTTCTTT	CASSPLGTEAFF
-	TRBV7-2	15	TRBJ2-1	-	TGTGCCAGCAGCCACCGCCGGGAGATATACAATGAGCAGTTCTTC	CASSHRREIYNEQFF